The 17 T cell receptor beta chains listed next were all sequenced from one sample in a study of blood T cells in healthy people across ages. PCR was performed a second time for about 6 to 12 cycles using a sample-barcoded 5' primer and a J-beta primer mix. TCRdb reprocessed the 5' RACE reads with MiXCR, giving one entry per CDR3 protein. The sample has 700,000 or so distinct CDR3 sequences, about 24% seen once; the top ten hold 22%. Sequenced material: blood. Receptors originate from a man between 65 and 85 years old in good health.

There are a few counts of this clonotype. The chain uses TRBV10-3 and TRBJ1-2; D perhaps matches TRBD1 (6 bases). The CDR3 consists of 13 residues. V lost 3 bases, J lost 6 bases, and 11 bases lay in between. Germline V gene lookup returns CDR1 ENHRY and CDR2 SYGVKD. The CDR3 protein is CAISDRTENGYTF. In DNA form, the CDR3 reads TGTGCCATCAGTGACAGGACAGAGAATGGCTACACCTTC.

Only a few counts were recorded for this clonotype. This chain links TRBV5-6 with TRBJ1-2; 7 positions agree with TRBD1. Losses at the gene ends were 3 bases for V and 8 bases for J; bases not matched to a gene: 10. Looked up from germline, CDR1 is SGHDT and CDR2 is YYEEEE. The CDR3 is made up of 14 amino acids. CDR3 in DNA: TGTGCCAGCAGCTGGACCTACAGGGGCGGCGGCTACACCTTC. This codes for CASSWTYRGGGYTF.

The sample holds a few counts of this clonotype. The chain carries TRBV5-1 and TRBJ2-1; D gene uncertain. CDR1 is SGHRS, CDR2 YFSETQ, per germline. The CDR3 extends over 14 amino acids. With 0 bases removed from V and 6 bases from J, the gap between germline ends came to 10 bases. The CDR3 DNA reads as TGCGCCAGCAGCTTGGACATTCTTACCAATGAGCAGTTCTTC. It yields the protein CASSLDILTNEQFF.

V gene TRBV4-2 combines with J gene TRBJ2-6; D is possibly TRBD2 (6 bases). The germline V gene encodes CDR1 LGHNA and CDR2 YNFKEQ. The germline V and J ends were trimmed by 0 bases and 5 bases, with 11 bases remaining between them. The CDR3 sequence is 16 residues long. Here the CDR3 reads CASSQETGRRANVLTF. The CDR3 nucleotides are TGTGCCAGCAGCCAAGAAACGGGGAGGCGGGCCAACGTCCTGACTTTC.

V and J are TRBV12-3 or TRBV12-4 and TRBJ1-4, with TRBD1 matching 7 bases. CDR3 length: 15 residues. Germline trimming cut 7 bases from V and 6 bases from J; bases unmatched to any gene: 11. CDR3 in amino acids: CASKTRQGVDEKLFF. Written as DNA, the CDR3 is TGTGCCAGCAAAACCCGACAGGGTGTTGATGAAAAACTGTTTTTT.

The chain joins TRBV4-1 to TRBJ1-2; D gene uncertain. Germline CDR1 reads MGHRA; CDR2 reads YSYEKL. The CDR3 is made up of 14 amino acids. Trimming pared 0 bases from V and 1 base from J, leaving 6 bases between. CDR3 nucleotide sequence: TGCGCCAGCAGCCAAGAAATTCGTAACTATGGCTACACCTTC. It yields the protein CASSQEIRNYGYTF.

The chain combines TRBV10-3 with TRBJ2-7, with TRBD1 as a possible D gene (5 bases). V was clipped by 3 bases and J by 6 bases, with 12 bases between them. This CDR3 comprises 13 residues. Germline CDR1 and CDR2: ENHRY and SYGVKD. The CDR3 DNA sequence: TGTGCCATCAGTGAATGGCAGGGAACCGAGCAGTACTTC. Its protein product is CAISEWQGTEQYF.

A few counts support this clonotype. The V call is TRBV2, the J call TRBJ2-7; D perhaps matches TRBD1 (6 bases). The DNA end favors TRBJ2-1, so the J call may be wrong. This CDR3 comprises 13 residues. CDR1 and CDR2 (germline): SNHLY, FYNNEI. CDR3 sequence: CAIIRGPYNEQFF. Here the CDR3 DNA reads TGTGCCATCATCAGGGGCCCATACAATGAGCAGTTCTTC.

This clonotype has at least ten counts. This chain joins TRBV5-5 and TRBJ2-5; D not certain. Germline CDR1 SGHKS, CDR2 YYEKEE (reference sequence). This CDR3 spans 13 amino acids. Deletions cut 0 bases from V and 5 bases from J, with 8 bases between. The CDR3 DNA reads as TGTGCCAGCAGCTTGGGGGGATACGAGACCCAGTACTTC. Amino acid sequence: CASSLGGYETQYF. The full variable domain, in which reference TRBV5-5 and TRBJ2-5 provide the parts outside the CDR3, is DAGVTQSPTHLIKTRGQQVTLRCSPISGHKSVSWYQQVLGQGPQFIFQYYEKEERGRGNFPDRFSARQFPNYSSELNVNALLLGDSALYLCASSLGGYETQYFGPGTRLLVL.

This clonotype has more than one count but fewer than ten. The chain recombines TRBV19 with TRBJ2-6; the D call may be TRBD1 or TRBD2 (5 bases each). V dropped 5 bases and J dropped 4 bases, with 15 bases sitting between them. Germline V CDR1 and CDR2: LNHDA, SQIVND (reference sequence). The CDR3 consists of 16 residues. Written as DNA, the CDR3 is TGTGCCAGTAGTTCAGGAAGAGGGGTAGGGGCCAACGTCCTGACTTTC. It yields the protein CASSSGRGVGANVLTF.

This chain connects TRBV19 to TRBJ2-7; D gene unclear. Germline V gene sequence: CDR1 LNHDA, CDR2 SQIVND (reference sequence). The CDR3 has 14 amino acids. Trimming shortened V by 11 bases and J by 2 bases, and 19 bases separated the two germline ends. The DNA of the CDR3 is TGTGCCTCTGCGTACAAGTCAGGTACCTACGAGCAGTACTTC. As protein: CASAYKSGTYEQYF.

This clonotype was detected only a few times. The chain recombines TRBV5-1 with TRBJ2-4; TRBD2 might be the D (7 bases). The CDR3 consists of 16 residues. Germline values: CDR1 SGHRS, CDR2 YFSETQ. V lost 4 bases and J lost 4, with 18 bases in between. DNA for the CDR3: TGCGCCAGCAGCCCAGACTTCGGGGGGCCAAAAAACATTCAGTACTTC. This encodes CASSPDFGGPKNIQYF.

The chain has TRBV2 and TRBJ2-3; 7 bases line up with TRBD2. Germline assignment: CDR1 SNHLY and CDR2 FYNNEI. CDR3 length equals 13 residues. DNA for the CDR3: TGTGCTTGCCTGCGGGAGAGCACAGATACGCAGTATTTT. Residues: CACLRESTDTQYF.

V and J are TRBV27 and TRBJ1-2; tentative D call: TRBD1 (6 bases). The CDR3 has 15 residues. V lost 5 bases and J 4 bases, leaving 17 bases between the germline ends. Germline V lookup: CDR1 MNHEY, CDR2 SMNVEV (reference sequence). CDR3 protein: CASSKTGAGSYGYTF. The CDR3 DNA reads TGTGCCAGCAGTAAGACAGGAGCGGGCTCCTATGGCTACACCTTC.

This sequence joins TRBV7-2 and TRBJ2-7; 9 nucleotides agree with TRBD2. Unmatched junction bases numbered 2, after V lost 3 bases and J lost 2 bases. The CDR3 length is 14 residues. Germline CDR1 is SGHTA and CDR2 is FQGNSA. The CDR3 here is CASSLTSGTYEQYV. CDR3 in DNA: TGTGCCAGCAGCTTGACTAGCGGTACCTACGAGCAGTACGTC.

This clonotype has a handful of counts. The rearrangement links TRBV2 to TRBJ1-4; 7 bases are shared with TRBD1. The CDR3 has 15 amino acids. The J segment lost 1 base and the V segment lost 8 bases, leaving 7 bases of the junction unmatched. The V gene's germline CDR1 is SNHLY and CDR2 FYNNEI. The CDR3 region is CASLRDSETNEKLFF. CDR3 coding DNA: TGTGCCAGCCTCCGGGACAGCGAAACTAATGAAAAACTGTTTTTT.

This clonotype showed up many times. This chain links TRBV19 with TRBJ1-5; no reliable D call. Germline V CDR1 and CDR2: LNHDA, SQIVND (reference sequence). The V end was cut by 10 bases, the J end by 8 bases, with 21 bases between. The CDR3 has 14 residues. CDR3 amino acids: CATMTNSSPKPQHF. DNA for the CDR3: TGTGCCACTATGACGAATTCTTCACCTAAGCCCCAGCATTTT.